This T cell receptor beta chain was identified in a study of cytomegalovirus exposure and HLA in healthy donors. Study-wide results and caveats: Segments of the TCR beta V type were, in most cases, productive about 90% or about 30% of the time in an earlier analysis.

The PCR used 60 Vbeta and 13 Jbeta primers. Measured with immunoSEQ multiplex PCR; TCRdb has only the in-frame clones, and not every one. This table has about 160,000 clones, over 75% appearing once. For this clone: Antigen specificity is unknown. The same CDR3 is also encoded by other DNA sequences in this sample.

The germline V gene encodes CDR1 MNHNY and CDR2 SVGAGI (reference sequence). V shed 6 bases and J 6 bases; nucleotides not matched to a gene: 5. The CDR3 runs to 14 residues. The receptor comes from a woman younger than 30 in good health and CMV-seronegative. The chain employs TRBV6-6 and TRBJ2-1; TRBD1 matches at 10 bases. Sequenced input: PBMCs. CDR3 nucleotides: TGTGCCAGCAGACCGGGACAGGGGTTCAATGAGCAGTTCTTC. It encodes CASRPGQGFNEQFF.